Listed below are T cell receptor beta chains from one sample, sequenced in a study of control samples from healthy donors and cancer patients. Assay used: immunoSEQ multiplex PCR; TCRdb lists only in-frame clones, some missing. This sample has 120,000 or so clones, with more than 85% found just once. The sample taken for sequencing was blood. The source of these receptors is a man aged 18 to 29 in good health. Both conserved end residues are part of each CDR3. A D gene is named only where the DNA matches it firmly. Part of the rows lack a size; the others show once, few, many or a class for expanded clones.

V: TRBV7-3
J: TRBJ1-2
length: 13
size: NA
D: NA
CDR3: CASSLRGGDGYTF
DNA: TGTGCCAGCAGCTTAAGAGGGGGTGATGGCTACACCTTC

V: TRBV6-5
J: TRBJ1-4
length: 15
size: NA
D: NA
CDR3: CASSRGQTINEKLFF
DNA: TGTGCCAGCAGCCGCGGACAGACTATTAATGAAAAACTGTTTTTT

V: TRBV25-1
J: TRBJ2-5
length: 13
size: once
D: TRBD1
CDR3: CASSETGRETQYF
DNA: TGTGCCAGCAGTGAGACAGGGCGGGAGACCCAGTACTTC

V: TRBV3-1/TRBV3-2
J: TRBJ2-7
length: 12
size: NA
D: NA
CDR3: CASSQGTDEQYF
DNA: TGTGCCAGCAGCCAAGGAACCGACGAGCAGTACTTC

V: TRBV10-2
J: TRBJ1-1
length: 14
size: few
D: NA
CDR3: CASSEVSPYTEAFF
DNA: TGCGCCAGCAGTGAAGTCAGCCCCTACACTGAAGCTTTCTTT

V: TRBV6-4
J: TRBJ1-5
length: 16
size: NA
D: NA
CDR3: CASSDTQRYSNQPQHF
DNA: TGTGCCAGCAGTGACACCCAGAGGTATAGCAATCAGCCCCAGCATTTT

V: TRBV5-1
J: TRBJ1-2
length: 13
size: NA
D: NA
CDR3: CASSLSGSYGYTF
DNA: TGCGCCAGCAGCTTGTCGGGGAGCTATGGCTACACCTTC

V: TRBV13
J: TRBJ1-4
length: 15
size: NA
D: TRBD1
CDR3: CASSLRTGGAEKLFF
DNA: TGTGCCAGCAGCCTACGGACAGGGGGCGCCGAAAAACTGTTTTTT

V: TRBV6-1
J: TRBJ1-2
length: 15
size: NA
D: TRBD1
CDR3: CASSDETGGFSGYTF
DNA: TGTGCCAGCAGTGACGAGACAGGGGGTTTCTCTGGCTACACCTTC

V: TRBV11-2
J: TRBJ2-4
length: 17
size: NA
D: TRBD1
CDR3: CASSSVTGALAKNIQYF
DNA: TGTGCCAGCAGCTCCGTAACAGGGGCTCTCGCCAAAAACATTCAGTACTTC

V: TRBV4-1
J: TRBJ2-5
length: 15
size: NA
D: NA
CDR3: CASSLQWGFQETQYF
DNA: TGCGCCAGCAGCCTACAGTGGGGCTTCCAAGAGACCCAGTACTTC

V: TRBV7-9
J: TRBJ1-5
length: 16
size: NA
D: TRBD1
CDR3: CASSSWGQTSGEPQHF
DNA: TGTGCCAGCAGCTCTTGGGGACAGACCTCCGGAGAGCCCCAGCATTTT

V: TRBV4-1
J: TRBJ1-5
length: 15
size: NA
D: NA
CDR3: CASSQDRGLYQPQHF
DNA: TGCGCCAGCAGCCAAGACAGGGGCCTGTATCAGCCCCAGCATTTT

V: TRBV2
J: TRBJ1-3
length: 16
size: NA
D: NA
CDR3: CASSEGTITSGNTIYF
DNA: TGTGCCAGCAGTGAAGGGACAATCACCTCTGGAAACACCATATATTTT

V: TRBV20-1
J: TRBJ2-7
length: 11
size: NA
D: TRBD2
CDR3: CSVGGGYEQYF
DNA: TGCAGTGTGGGGGGGGGCTACGAGCAGTACTTC

V: TRBV4-2
J: TRBJ2-5
length: 16
size: NA
D: TRBD2
CDR3: CASSQDTLAGGETQYF
DNA: TGTGCCAGCAGCCAAGATACCCTAGCGGGGGGAGAGACCCAGTACTTC

V: TRBV20-1
J: TRBJ1-1
length: 12
size: NA
D: NA
CDR3: CSASRDNTEAFF
DNA: TGCAGTGCTAGTCGGGACAACACTGAAGCTTTCTTT

V: TRBV11-3
J: TRBJ2-1
length: 15
size: NA
D: NA
CDR3: CASSPPASKDNEQFF
DNA: TGTGCCAGCAGCCCTCCCGCTAGCAAGGACAATGAGCAGTTCTTC

V: TRBV12-5
J: TRBJ1-2
length: 16
size: NA
D: NA
CDR3: CASGLGTGQDNYGYTF
DNA: TGTGCTAGTGGTTTGGGAACAGGGCAAGACAACTATGGCTACACCTTC

V: TRBV9
J: TRBJ1-2
length: 17
size: NA
D: NA
CDR3: CASSVRSVATRSLGYTF
DNA: TGTGCCAGCAGCGTCCGTTCGGTGGCCACCAGGTCGCTTGGCTACACCTTC

V: TRBV6-5
J: TRBJ2-4
length: 15
size: NA
D: NA
CDR3: CASRILTGSQNIQYF
DNA: TGTGCCAGCAGGATACTAACAGGGAGCCAAAACATTCAGTACTTC

V: TRBV11-2
J: TRBJ2-7
length: 15
size: NA
D: NA
CDR3: CASSAWETFAYEQYF
DNA: TGTGCCAGCAGCGCGTGGGAGACTTTCGCCTACGAGCAGTACTTC

V: TRBV18
J: TRBJ1-2
length: 15
size: NA
D: TRBD1
CDR3: CASSLSGTGVGGYTF
DNA: TGTGCCAGCTCACTTAGCGGGACAGGGGTCGGCGGCTACACCTTC

V: TRBV9
J: TRBJ1-1
length: 13
size: NA
D: NA
CDR3: CASSVEGGTEAFF
DNA: TGTGCCAGCAGCGTAGAGGGCGGCACTGAAGCTTTCTTT

V: TRBV28
J: TRBJ1-1
length: 14
size: NA
D: TRBD1
CDR3: CASSLDRGNTEAFF
DNA: TGTGCCAGCAGTTTAGACAGGGGGAACACTGAAGCTTTCTTT

V: TRBV27
J: TRBJ1-4
length: 14
size: once
D: NA
CDR3: CASSPDATNEKLFF
DNA: TGTGCCAGCAGTCCGGATGCAACTAATGAAAAACTGTTTTTT

V: TRBV7-3
J: TRBJ2-7
length: 16
size: NA
D: NA
CDR3: CASSLTSRSVGVEQYF
DNA: TGTGCCAGCAGCTTAACGTCCCGATCTGTGGGGGTCGAGCAGTACTTC

V: TRBV9
J: TRBJ1-3
length: 16
size: NA
D: NA
CDR3: CASSSLSTDSGNTIYF
DNA: TGTGCCAGCAGCTCCCTAAGTACCGACTCTGGAAACACCATATATTTT

V: TRBV30
J: TRBJ2-7
length: 10
size: NA
D: NA
CDR3: CASGLGEQYF
DNA: TGTGCCTCAGGGTTAGGGGAGCAGTACTTC

V: TRBV9
J: TRBJ1-4
length: 14
size: NA
D: NA
CDR3: CASSERTANEKLFF
DNA: TGTGCCAGCAGCGAGAGAACAGCTAATGAAAAACTGTTTTTT

V: TRBV3-1/TRBV3-2
J: TRBJ2-3
length: 14
size: NA
D: NA
CDR3: CASSQEVSTDTQYF
DNA: TGTGCCAGCAGCCAAGAAGTCAGCACAGATACGCAGTATTTT

V: TRBV2
J: TRBJ2-1
length: 14
size: NA
D: NA
CDR3: CASRQGGLSDEQFF
DNA: TGTGCCAGCAGACAAGGGGGGCTATCGGATGAGCAGTTCTTC

V: TRBV5-5
J: TRBJ1-5
length: 14
size: NA
D: NA
CDR3: CASSQGFGNQPQHF
DNA: TGTGCCAGCAGTCAGGGATTTGGCAATCAGCCCCAGCATTTT

V: TRBV7-9
J: TRBJ2-7
length: 14
size: NA
D: TRBD1
CDR3: CASSTDRGPYEQYF
DNA: TGTGCCAGCAGCACAGACAGGGGGCCCTACGAGCAGTACTTC

V: TRBV6-4
J: TRBJ1-2
length: 14
size: NA
D: NA
CDR3: CASSASLYPYGYTF
DNA: TGTGCCAGCAGTGCCTCTTTGTACCCCTATGGCTACACCTTC

V: TRBV5-1
J: TRBJ2-1
length: 15
size: few
D: TRBD2
CDR3: CASSKGLAGDNEQFF
DNA: TGCGCCAGCAGCAAGGGACTAGCGGGGGACAATGAGCAGTTCTTC

V: TRBV30
J: TRBJ1-1
length: 17
size: NA
D: TRBD1
CDR3: CAWSGEGQGKMNTEAFF
DNA: TGTGCCTGGAGTGGAGAGGGACAGGGAAAAATGAACACTGAAGCTTTCTTT

V: TRBV5-1
J: TRBJ2-1
length: 15
size: NA
D: NA
CDR3: CASSRTAPFYNEQFF
DNA: TGCGCCAGCAGCAGGACGGCTCCCTTCTACAATGAGCAGTTCTTC

V: TRBV6-6
J: TRBJ1-3
length: 15
size: NA
D: NA
CDR3: CASVRPASSGNTIYF
DNA: TGTGCCAGCGTGAGGCCAGCGTCCTCTGGAAACACCATATATTTT

V: TRBV19
J: TRBJ2-1
length: 13
size: NA
D: NA
CDR3: CASSITSYNEQFF
DNA: TGTGCCAGTAGTATCACTAGCTACAATGAGCAGTTCTTC

V: TRBV4-1
J: TRBJ2-1
length: 15
size: NA
D: TRBD1
CDR3: CASSPAEGAVDEQFF
DNA: TGCGCCAGCAGCCCAGCTGAGGGGGCGGTGGATGAGCAGTTCTTC

V: TRBV5-5
J: TRBJ1-1
length: 15
size: NA
D: NA
CDR3: CASSLEAPADTEAFF
DNA: TGTGCCAGCAGCTTGGAGGCCCCCGCGGACACTGAAGCTTTCTTT

V: TRBV9
J: TRBJ2-2
length: 17
size: few
D: TRBD2
CDR3: CASSVASGGAYTGELFF
DNA: TGTGCCAGCAGCGTAGCGAGCGGGGGGGCGTACACCGGGGAGCTGTTTTTT

V: TRBV5-1
J: TRBJ1-1
length: 13
size: once
D: NA
CDR3: CASSLGENTEAFF
DNA: TGCGCCAGCAGCTTGGGGGAGAACACTGAAGCTTTCTTT

V: TRBV3-1/TRBV3-2
J: TRBJ1-6
length: 12
size: once
D: NA
CDR3: CASSQLDSPLHF
DNA: TGTGCCAGCAGCCAACTAGATTCACCCCTCCACTTT